A single sample is the source of the 24 T cell receptor beta chains below, sequenced in a study of T cell clonality in common variable immunodeficiency. Here immunoSEQ multiplex PCR was the method, and the copy in TCRdb shows in-frame clones only, minus some. The sample has around 45,000 clones, none seen only once. The sample was peripheral blood mononuclear cells. The receptors stem from a person between 18 and 70 years old in good health.

There are many counts of this clone. The DNA ends 3 residues before the CDR3 does, and the rest of the CDR3 is filled in from the germline J gene. The chain uses TRBV18 and TRBJ2-3; 7 bases align to TRBD2. With V trimmed by 6 bases and J by 0 bases, 15 bases remained unmatched. Germline loops: CDR1 KGHSH, CDR2 LQKENI. This CDR3 has 18 amino acids. The CDR3 here is CASSERLAALGSTDTQYF. The covered CDR3 bases are TGTGCCAGCTCCGAGAGACTAGCCGCCCTCGGGAGCACAGATACG.

This clone was counted at least ten times. Coverage ceases 3 residues before the CDR3 finishes, and the germline J gene fills in the end. J is TRBJ2-1 and V is TRBV6-1; 9 nucleotides line up with TRBD1. Per the germline V gene, CDR1 is MNHNS and CDR2 is SASEGT. Unmatched junction bases numbered 2, after V lost 4 bases and J lost 1 base. The CDR3 runs 15 residues. The chain's CDR3 is CASSAGQGSYNEQFF. Incomplete CDR3 DNA: TGTGCCAGCAGTGCCGGACAGGGGTCCTACAATGAG.

This clone was counted many times. The read finishes 3 residues shy of the CDR3 end, and the germline J gene is used to complete it. The rearrangement joins TRBV20-1 to TRBJ1-5; a possible D gene is TRBD1 (5 bases). The germline V and J ends were trimmed by 1 base and 4 bases, with 8 bases remaining between them. The CDR3 is made up of 13 amino acids. Germline V lookup: CDR1 DFQATT, CDR2 SNEGSKA (reference sequence). The CDR3 region is CSARAQGNQPQHF. CDR3 bases read: TGCAGTGCTAGAGCTCAGGGAAATCAGCCC.

This clone was seen at least ten times. The read stops 3 residues short of the end of the CDR3; the missing end is completed from the germline J gene. The chain links TRBV2 to TRBJ1-5, with D possibly being TRBD1 (6 bases). Trimming left V 7 bases short and J 6 bases short, with 10 bases between. The CDR3 has 12 amino acids. Germline-derived CDR1 and CDR2 are SNHLY and FYNNEI. The CDR3 sequence: CASNRGFQPQHF. The CDR3 bases that were read are TGTGCCAGCAATAGGGGGTTTCAGCCC.

This clone was detected only a few times. The sequence runs out 3 residues before the end of the CDR3; the remainder is reconstructed from the germline J gene. This chain joins TRBV5-1 and TRBJ2-5; TRBD2 matches 13 bases. The CDR3 runs 18 residues. Germline V gives CDR1 SGHRS, CDR2 YFSETQ. J gave up 5 bases and V 5 bases, and 15 bases lay outside the gene matches. The sequenced CDR3 bases are TGCGCCAGCAGGAATGGACTAGCGGGAGTAGGACGGCCGGAGACC. Residues: CASRNGLAGVGRPET. The whole CDR3 is CASRNGLAGVGRPETQYF.

This clone was seen many times. The read terminates 3 residues ahead of where the CDR3 ends, so the germline J gene completes it. The V and J genes are TRBV12-3 or TRBV12-4 and TRBJ2-2; D gene unclear. Trimming shortened V by 4 bases and J by 6 bases, and 9 bases separated the two germline ends. The CDR3 has 13 residues. The CDR3 region is CASSSLLSGELFF. The CDR3 DNA, read in part, is TGTGCCAGCAGTTCTCTTCTATCCGGGGAG.

This clone occurred a few times. The read ends 3 residues early relative to the CDR3; the germline J gene fills the gap. This chain connects TRBV7-7 to TRBJ2-5; 7 positions match TRBD1. Germline V CDR1 and CDR2: SSHAT, FNYEAQ (reference sequence). V lost 1 base, J lost 5 bases, and 10 bases stayed unmatched. This CDR3 comprises 16 residues. The covered CDR3 bases are TGTGCCAGCAGCTTAGGGTTGACAGGGACGGGGGAGACC. This translates into CASSLGLTGTGET. The CDR3 in full is CASSLGLTGTGETQYF.

This clone appeared many times. This chain's CDR3 is CASSRDRGDYGYTF. The CDR3 DNA, read in part, is TGTGCCAGCAGCCGGGACAGGGGTGACTATGGC. The rearrangement links TRBV11-2 to TRBJ1-2; TRBD1 matches at 10 bases. The read ends 3 residues shy of where the CDR3 ends; the end is completed using the germline J gene. V shed 5 bases and J 3 bases; nucleotides not matched to a gene: 3. The germline CDR1 and CDR2 sequences are SGHAT and FQNNGV. CDR3 size: 14 residues.

This clone was detected ten times or more. The CDR3 end falls 3 residues outside the read, so it is completed with the germline J gene. J is TRBJ2-7 and V is TRBV5-6, with 9 bases lining up with TRBD1. Germline CDR1 reads SGHDT; CDR2 reads YYEEEE. This CDR3 has 13 amino acids. The chain's CDR3 is CASAGTGSYEQYF. Incomplete CDR3 DNA: TGTGCGAGCGCCGGGACAGGGTCCTACGAG.

In its sample, this clone was seen many times. The sequenced fragment ends 3 residues before the CDR3 boundary, so the rest is inferred from the germline J gene. V is TRBV20-1 and J is TRBJ1-4, with TRBD1 matching over 9 bases. The CDR3 totals 15 residues. V trimming: 7 bases; J trimming: 7 bases; junction bases outside the gene matches: 13. From germline, CDR1 is DFQATT and CDR2 SNEGSKA (reference sequence). The CDR3 region is CSVSHQGQGGEKLFF. The CDR3 bases that were read are TGCAGTGTATCGCATCAGGGACAGGGAGGTGAAAAA.

This clone was seen at least ten times. The DNA ends 3 residues before the CDR3 does, and the rest of the CDR3 is filled in from the germline J gene. This CDR3 is also generated by other DNA sequences in the sample. V is TRBV19 and J is TRBJ2-5, with TRBD1 matching over 8 bases. Germline V gene sequence: CDR1 LNHDA, CDR2 SQIVND (reference sequence). V trimming: 5 bases; J trimming: 4 bases; junction bases outside the gene matches: 6. The CDR3 has 14 residues. CDR3 DNA, as far as it was read: TGTGCCAGTAGTCCGCAGGGGGCAGGAGAGACC. Its translation: CASSPQGAGET. The entire CDR3 sequence reads CASSPQGAGETQYF.

There are many counts of this clone. Read coverage stops 3 residues before the CDR3 terminus; the germline J gene supplies the remainder. This chain connects TRBV29-1 to TRBJ2-4, with 7 positions matching TRBD1. The CDR3 totals 14 residues. V dropped 4 bases and J dropped 1; count of bases not matched to a gene: 4. Per the germline V gene, CDR1 is SQVTM and CDR2 is ANQGSEA. The CDR3 DNA, read in part, is TGCAGCGTTGCAGCACAGGGGGCCAAAAACATT. Encoded protein: CSVAAQGAKNI. Given in full, the CDR3 is CSVAAQGAKNIQYF.

This clone came up many times. The read terminates 3 residues before the CDR3 end, so the remaining end is supplied by the germline J gene. This chain connects TRBV29-1 to TRBJ2-7; perhaps TRBD1 as D (5 bases). This CDR3 comprises 11 residues. Germline CDR1 is SQVTM and CDR2 is ANQGSEA. Trimming shortened V by 4 bases and J by 4 bases, and 8 bases separated the two germline ends. The chain's CDR3 is CSVATAYEQYF. The covered CDR3 bases are TGCAGCGTTGCGACAGCTTACGAG.

This clone was counted ten times or more. CDR3 DNA (partial): TGCAGCGTTGAACACGGCTCCTACGAG. Residues: CSVEHGSYE. The CDR3 in full is CSVEHGSYEQYF. The chain is built from TRBV29-1 and TRBJ2-7, with D hard to call. The read terminates 3 residues before the CDR3 end, so the remaining end is supplied by the germline J gene. CDR3 length: 12 residues. Trimming stripped 2 bases from V and 0 bases from J, with 5 bases between. CDR1 is SQVTM and CDR2 is ANQGSEA in the germline V gene.

This clone occurred many times. The missing CDR3 end, 3 residues past where the read stops, is filled in from the germline J gene. The chain recombines TRBV6-2 or TRBV6-3 with TRBJ2-2; 8 nucleotides agree with TRBD1. The J segment lost 2 bases and the V segment lost 5 bases, leaving 10 bases of the junction unmatched. The CDR3 has 17 amino acids. Germline CDR1 and CDR2: MNHEY and SVGEGT. The covered CDR3 bases are TGTGCCAGCAGTACATCGGGACAGGCGATAAACACCGGGGAG. Translation: CASSTSGQAINTGE. The entire CDR3 is CASSTSGQAINTGELFF.

Many counts were recorded for this clone. Sequencing ends 3 residues short of the CDR3 end; the germline J gene provides the rest. The chain recombines TRBV29-1 with TRBJ2-1; D is unresolved. V lost 5 bases to trimming and J lost 5 bases, with 7 bases between them. Germline CDR1 SQVTM, CDR2 ANQGSEA. The CDR3 has 11 residues. This CDR3 reads CSVRRNNEQFF. Partial CDR3 DNA: TGCAGCGTTCGCAGAAACAATGAG.

The sample holds many counts of this clone. The read comes to an end 3 residues before the CDR3 does, leaving the germline J gene to fill in the end. V and J are TRBV29-1 and TRBJ1-2; no firm D call. The V end lost 7 bases, the J end lost 4 bases, and 13 bases lay between the germline ends. This CDR3 has 12 residues. The germline V gene has CDR1 SQVTM and CDR2 ANQGSEA. Incomplete CDR3 DNA: TGCAGCGCCCCCGTGGCCCCCTATGGC. Protein: CSAPVAPYG. The whole CDR3 protein is CSAPVAPYGYTF.

This clone was recorded at least ten times. The CDR3 end is not reached by the read, which stops 3 residues before it; the germline J gene fills it in. This sequence joins TRBV19 and TRBJ2-1; TRBD2 aligns across 14 bases. Germline V gene lookup returns CDR1 LNHDA and CDR2 SQIVND (reference sequence). The trim removed 6 bases at V and 2 bases at J, leaving 6 bases unmatched. CDR3 size: 17 residues. The CDR3 spells CASSGTSGGRPYNEQFF. The DNA read from the CDR3 is TGTGCCAGTAGCGGGACTAGCGGGGGACGCCCCTACAATGAG.

This clone showed up many times. The read ends 3 residues early relative to the CDR3; the germline J gene fills the gap. This sequence joins TRBV11-2 and TRBJ2-7; 8 bases are shared with TRBD1. The CDR3 is made up of 14 amino acids. Germline values: CDR1 SGHAT, CDR2 FQNNGV. Losses at the gene ends were 5 bases for V and 2 bases for J; bases not matched to a gene: 5. CDR3 protein: CASSPGQGTYEQYF. CDR3 bases read: TGTGCCAGCAGCCCCGGACAGGGTACCTACGAG.

Relative to its sample, this clone is medium-sized (0.01 to 0.1%). The CDR3 goes on 3 residues after the read ends, and that part is filled in from the germline J gene. The chain links TRBV5-1 to TRBJ2-2; the D gene is possibly TRBD1 (6 bases). V shed 0 bases and J shed 3 bases, with 9 bases lying between them. The CDR3 runs 15 residues. The V gene's germline CDR1 is SGHRS and CDR2 YFSETQ. CDR3 DNA (partial): TGCGCCAGCAGCTTGGGGACAGATTACACCGGGGAG. It is translated as CASSLGTDYTGE. The CDR3 as a whole reads CASSLGTDYTGELFF.

In its sample, this clone was seen many times. Incomplete CDR3 DNA: TGCAGCGTCCAGGGGCAGTACAATGAG. Protein product: CSVQGQYNE. The entire CDR3 sequence reads CSVQGQYNEQFF. The chain recombines TRBV29-1 with TRBJ2-1; D may be TRBD1 (6 bases). The CDR3 is cut off 3 residues early in the read; its end comes from the germline J gene. The germline gives CDR1 SQVTM, CDR2 ANQGSEA. The CDR3 runs 12 residues. Trimming took off 6 bases at V and 4 bases at J, with 10 bases between the two ends.

This clone was seen repeatedly, ten times or more. The read stops 3 residues short of the end of the CDR3; the missing end is completed from the germline J gene. The J gene is TRBJ1-5, the V gene TRBV20-1, with D tentatively TRBD1 (5 bases). The V gene lost 2 bases and the J gene lost 2 bases, with 13 bases spanning the gap. The CDR3 contains 15 residues. Germline CDR1 reads DFQATT; CDR2 reads SNEGSKA (reference sequence). The CDR3 protein is CSARLAGSGNQPQHF. CDR3 bases read: TGCAGTGCTAGACTGGCAGGGTCCGGCAATCAGCCC.

This clone was seen repeatedly, ten times or more. The DNA ends 3 residues before the CDR3 does, and the rest of the CDR3 is filled in from the germline J gene. The V call is TRBV19, the J call TRBJ2-3; tentatively, D is TRBD1 (6 bases). The CDR3 length is 14 residues. CDR1 is LNHDA and CDR2 is SQIVND in the germline V gene (reference sequence). V lost 6 bases and J lost 6, with 16 bases in between. The CDR3 protein is CASRPGHYPDTQYF. The CDR3 DNA, read in part, is TGTGCCAGTAGGCCGGGACACTACCCGGATACG. Looking up the rest from reference TRBV19 and TRBJ2-3 gives the full variable domain: DGGITQSPKYLFRKEGQNVTLSCEQNLNHDAMYWYRQDPGQGLRLIYYSQIVNDFQKGDIAEGYSVSREKKESFPLTVTSAQKNPTAFYLCASRPGHYPDTQYFGPGTRLTVL.

This clone appeared a few times. The missing CDR3 end, 3 residues past where the read stops, is filled in from the germline J gene. The chain combines TRBV7-6 with TRBJ2-5, with D tentatively TRBD2 (6 bases). This CDR3 is 16 amino acids long. Germline CDR1 is SGHVS and CDR2 is FNYEAQ. V was cut by 5 bases and J by 3 bases, with 19 bases left in between. The part of the CDR3 DNA that was read is TGTGCCAGCAGCAATCTTGCGGGGCAGGATAAAGAGACC. As protein: CASSNLAGQDKET. The whole CDR3 region reads CASSNLAGQDKETQYF.